This TCR beta chain derives from a study of T cell repertoires in cytomegalovirus infection. Study-wide background: Public TCR beta signatures were indicative of both CMV infection and a matching HLA type.

The CDR3 has 14 residues. The germline V and J ends were trimmed by 0 bases and 5 bases, with 12 bases remaining between them. The germline gives CDR1 SQVTM, CDR2 ANQGSEA. This clonotype was seen ten or more times. TCRdb used MiXCR to reprocess the reads, holding one entry per CDR3 protein. The sample shows over 200,000 distinct CDR3 sequences, approximately 15% of them seen only once. The chain uses TRBV29-1 and TRBJ2-3; D may be TRBD1 (6 bases). Sequencing was carried out using PBMCs. The clonotype comes from a human donor in good health (CMV status not recorded). Some clones in this sample may be carry-over from other donors' samples. CDR3 loop: CSVEDIRTEDTQYF. For the CDR3, the DNA is TGCAGCGTTGAAGACATCAGGACAGAAGATACGCAGTATTTT.